This TCR beta chain appears in the sequencing data of a study of Ad26.COV2.S vaccination and SARS-CoV-2 variants. Study-level background: Ad26.COV2.S, an intramuscular injection, was given once or twice 56 days apart. The study, taken as a whole, reports: Substantial response breadth was reportedly seen for spike-specific CD8+ and CD4+ T cells after vaccination. Vaccine and placebo recipients had similar non-spike TCR breadth.

Method: immunoSEQ multiplex PCR; TCRdb's copy keeps in-frame clones and lacks some. The data contain about 280,000 clones, roughly 86% of them singletons. As concerns this clone: Its target is not known.

Treatment meaning: about 20 received Ad26.COV2.S at low or high dose, single or two shots; roughly five received placebo; per-sample allocation not given. Specimen acquisition occurred on day 63 following the initial vaccine or placebo injection. Recruitment in Boston yielded a donor of adult age, 18-55 years. The CDR3 length is 15 residues. The V gene lost 0 bases and the J gene lost 4 bases, with 11 bases spanning the gap. Germline CDR1 LGHNA, CDR2 YSLEER. This TCR came from a person aged 18-65 years who received the Ad26.COV2.S COVID-19 vaccine or a placebo. The chain combines TRBV4-3 with TRBJ2-3; D gene ambiguous. The specimen was peripheral blood, collected in a trial of Ad26.COV2.S vaccine versus placebo. The CDR3 sequence is CASSQDLGFSDTQYF. Here the CDR3 DNA reads TGCGCCAGCAGCCAAGATTTGGGGTTCTCAGATACGCAGTATTTT.